Each of the 28 T cell receptor beta chains below was sequenced from the same sample in a study of T cells after yellow fever vaccination. TCRdb itself ran the 5' RACE reads through MiXCR, one entry per CDR3 protein. This sample yields around 310,000 distinct CDR3 sequences, of which roughly 4% are seen a single time; around 24% belongs to the top ten. The sequences come from PBMCs, collected on the day of the yellow fever booster vaccination. The receptors here all came from a man younger than 30 who received the YFV17D yellow fever vaccine.

This clonotype was seen at least ten times. The chain links TRBV5-5 to TRBJ2-3; weak D call: TRBD2 (6 bases). CDR3 size: 17 residues. With 4 bases removed from V and 5 bases from J, the gap between germline ends came to 23 bases. The V gene's germline CDR1 is SGHKS and CDR2 YYEKEE (reference sequence). CDR3 amino acids: CASSHYGGRSVRDTQYF. As DNA, the CDR3 is TGTGCCAGCAGCCACTACGGAGGGAGGTCCGTTCGAGATACGCAGTATTTT.

Ten or more counts support this clonotype. The V gene is TRBV9, the J gene TRBJ2-7; TRBD1 aligns across 10 bases. This CDR3 region has 15 residues. Germline V gene lookup returns CDR1 SGDLS and CDR2 YYNGEE. V shed 1 base and J 5 bases; nucleotides not matched to a gene: 6. CDR3 coding DNA: TGTGCCAGCAGCGTATCTAGGGACAGGGGCGACGAGCAGTACTTC. Protein: CASSVSRDRGDEQYF. Together with reference TRBV9 and TRBJ2-7, the CDR3 gives the full variable domain: DSGVTQTPKHLITATGQRVTLRCSPRSGDLSVYWYQQSLDQGLQFLIQYYNGEERAKGNILERFSAQQFPDLHSELNLSSLELGDSALYFCASSVSRDRGDEQYFGPGTRLTVT.

This clonotype was recorded at least ten times. This sequence joins TRBV7-2 and TRBJ2-3; 8 bases agree with TRBD2. From germline, CDR1 is SGHTA and CDR2 FQGNSA. This CDR3 comprises 15 residues. The junction had 4 bases not matched to a gene; V was cut back by 3 bases and J by 2 bases. CDR3 protein: CASSFTSGPTDTQYF. CDR3 nucleotide sequence: TGTGCCAGCAGCTTCACTAGCGGCCCCACAGATACGCAGTATTTT.

The V call is TRBV4-3, the J call TRBJ1-6, with 11 bases that match TRBD1. The CDR3 totals 16 residues. Germline-derived CDR1 and CDR2 are LGHNA and YSLEER. V shed 4 bases, J shed 9 bases, and the junction held 8 bases outside the gene matches. The chain's CDR3 is CASSRGTGTGGSPLHF. CDR3 sequence (DNA): TGCGCCAGCAGCCGAGGGACCGGGACAGGGGGTTCACCCCTCCACTTT.

This clonotype was seen repeatedly, ten times or more. The V gene is TRBV7-6, the J gene TRBJ2-1; TRBD2 matches at 9 bases. The germline V gene has CDR1 SGHVS and CDR2 FNYEAQ. The V and J ends lost 5 bases and 0 bases, in that order; junction bases with no gene match: 8. CDR3 size: 17 residues. CDR3 nucleotide sequence: TGTGCCAGCAGCCTAGGACTAGCGAGGAGCTCCTACAATGAGCAGTTCTTC. It codes for CASSLGLARSSYNEQFF.

The sample holds a few counts of this clonotype. J is TRBJ2-5 and V is TRBV9, with D hard to call. In germline, CDR1 is SGDLS, CDR2 YYNGEE. The CDR3 is 14 residues long. The germline V and J ends were trimmed by 4 bases and 3 bases, with 13 bases remaining between them. CDR3 DNA: TGTGCCAGCAGCACTCAAAACGCAGAAGAGACCCAGTACTTC. It yields the protein CASSTQNAEETQYF. Full variable domain (rest looked up from reference TRBV9 and TRBJ2-5): DSGVTQTPKHLITATGQRVTLRCSPRSGDLSVYWYQQSLDQGLQFLIQYYNGEERAKGNILERFSAQQFPDLHSELNLSSLELGDSALYFCASSTQNAEETQYFGPGTRLLVL.

This clonotype was observed many times. This chain connects TRBV5-1 to TRBJ2-1; maybe TRBD2 (6 bases). The germline V and J ends were trimmed by 4 bases and 9 bases, with 11 bases remaining between them. CDR1 and CDR2 (germline): SGHRS, YFSETQ. The CDR3 has 12 amino acids. The CDR3 loop reads CASSLTSTEQFF. For the CDR3, the DNA is TGCGCCAGCAGCCTCACTAGCACTGAGCAGTTCTTC.

This chain uses TRBV19 with TRBJ2-5; 10 nucleotides align to TRBD2. Germline-derived CDR1 and CDR2 are LNHDA and SQIVND (reference sequence). The CDR3 is 16 amino acids. The V segment lost 4 bases and the J segment 3 bases; nucleotides outside the gene matches: 8. The CDR3 is CASSRKRGGFEETQYF. Here the CDR3 DNA reads TGTGCCAGTAGTAGGAAGCGGGGGGGCTTTGAAGAGACCCAGTACTTC.

This clonotype was observed many times. This rearrangement joins TRBV27 to TRBJ2-5; D gene ambiguous. Deletions cut 2 bases from V and 5 bases from J, with 6 bases between. The germline V gene has CDR1 MNHEY and CDR2 SMNVEV (reference sequence). This CDR3 has 12 residues. In DNA form, the CDR3 reads TGTGCCAGCAGTTTAAATTTGGAGACCCAGTACTTC. Amino acid sequence: CASSLNLETQYF.

Only a few counts were recorded for this clonotype. As DNA, the CDR3 is TGCGCCAGCAGCCAAGGGGAGCCTGTCAGGGGCCAAGAGACCCAGTACTTC. Its protein is CASSQGEPVRGQETQYF. This sequence joins TRBV4-1 and TRBJ2-5; TRBD1 is a possible D gene (6 bases). Germline V gives CDR1 MGHRA, CDR2 YSYEKL. This CDR3 has 17 residues. V lost 1 base to trimming and J lost 1 base, with 16 bases between them.

The chain links TRBV4-1 to TRBJ1-5; tentatively, D is TRBD1 (5 bases). The CDR3 loop spans 15 amino acids. Germline V CDR1 and CDR2: MGHRA, YSYEKL. Trimming left V 0 bases short and J 10 bases short, with 16 bases between. CDR3 in DNA: TGCGCCAGCAGCCAAGAATCTCAGGGACGCATTCCCCAGCATTTT. It codes for CASSQESQGRIPQHF.

This clonotype was seen at least ten times. V gene TRBV5-1 combines with J gene TRBJ1-2, with TRBD1 matching over 7 bases. In germline, CDR1 is SGHRS, CDR2 YFSETQ. There are 12 residues in the CDR3. V shed 3 bases, J shed 11 bases, and the junction held 7 bases outside the gene matches. CDR3 amino acids: CASSSDRSGYTF. In nucleotides, the CDR3 is TGCGCCAGCAGCTCGGACAGGAGCGGATACACCTTC.

This clonotype came up many times. V gene TRBV7-8 combines with J gene TRBJ2-5, with 9 bases fitting TRBD2. V shed 7 bases and J 0 bases; nucleotides not matched to a gene: 12. CDR3 size: 17 residues. The germline V gene has CDR1 SGHVS and CDR2 FQNEAQ. The CDR3 reads CASTLGASGTYQETQYF. The CDR3 DNA sequence: TGTGCCAGCACCCTAGGGGCTAGCGGGACTTACCAAGAGACCCAGTACTTC.

This clonotype was seen ten or more times. The rearrangement uses TRBV12-3 or TRBV12-4 and TRBJ2-1; D is unresolved. Trimming left V 1 base short and J 9 bases short, with 10 bases between. The CDR3 sequence is 13 residues long. CDR3 amino acids: CASSLDAFVEQFF. The CDR3 nucleotides read TGTGCCAGCAGTTTAGACGCATTTGTTGAGCAGTTCTTC.

Only a few counts were recorded for this clonotype. This rearrangement joins TRBV18 to TRBJ2-5; D perhaps matches TRBD1 (5 bases). The germline gives CDR1 KGHSH, CDR2 LQKENI. The germline V and J ends were trimmed by 3 bases and 2 bases, with 10 bases remaining between them. The CDR3 totals 14 residues. The CDR3 nucleotides are TGTGCCAGCTCACCTCGGACAAGTCAAGAGACCCAGTACTTC. Translation: CASSPRTSQETQYF.

This clonotype was observed at least ten times. The chain couples TRBV6-2 or TRBV6-3 to TRBJ2-3; D possibly corresponds to TRBD2 (6 bases). The germline V and J ends were trimmed by 6 bases and 4 bases, with 14 bases remaining between them. Looked up from germline, CDR1 is MNHEY and CDR2 is SVGEGT. This CDR3 region has 14 residues. The CDR3, as DNA: TGTGCCAGCAGGAAAACGGAGGGGCCAGATACGCAGTATTTT. It specifies CASRKTEGPDTQYF.

This clonotype was observed a handful of times. V and J are TRBV19 and TRBJ2-1, with D possibly being TRBD2 (6 bases). CDR3 length: 14 residues. The V and J ends lost 1 base and 5 bases respectively, with 9 bases between them. From germline, CDR1 is LNHDA and CDR2 SQIVND (reference sequence). The CDR3 region has the DNA TGTGCCAGTAGTATAGTGGGCGGGGACAATGAGCAGTTCTTC. Its translation: CASSIVGGDNEQFF. The full variable domain, completed using reference TRBV19 and TRBJ2-1, is DGGITQSPKYLFRKEGQNVTLSCEQNLNHDAMYWYRQDPGQGLRLIYYSQIVNDFQKGDIAEGYSVSREKKESFPLTVTSAQKNPTAFYLCASSIVGGDNEQFFGPGTRLTVL.

This clonotype was recorded at least ten times. The genes are TRBV5-8 and TRBJ2-5; D possibly corresponds to TRBD1 (5 bases). CDR1 and CDR2 (germline): SGHTS, YDEGEE. V gave up 4 bases and J gave up 3 bases, with 10 bases separating them. The CDR3 contains 13 residues. As DNA, the CDR3 is TGTGCCAGCAGCGTGGGGCAGAAAGAGACCCAGTACTTC. Its protein is CASSVGQKETQYF.

This clonotype was detected many times. This chain joins TRBV5-1 and TRBJ1-2; no firm D call. Trimming removed 1 base from V and 6 bases from J, with 7 bases in between. The germline V gene has CDR1 SGHRS and CDR2 YFSETQ. This CDR3 spans 12 amino acids. The CDR3 sequence is CASSLHADGYTF. DNA of the CDR3: TGCGCCAGCAGCTTGCATGCGGATGGCTACACCTTC.

This chain uses TRBV7-2 with TRBJ2-3; D remains ambiguous. This CDR3 contains 15 residues. V lost 6 bases, J lost 4 bases, and 17 bases lay in between. Germline V lookup: CDR1 SGHTA, CDR2 FQGNSA. In DNA, the CDR3 is TGTGCCAGCAGACTACACGGCCTTTTGCCAGATACGCAGTATTTT. Translated: CASRLHGLLPDTQYF.

V is TRBV4-1 and J is TRBJ1-2; D is undetermined. Germline V CDR1 and CDR2: MGHRA, YSYEKL. The CDR3 is made up of 13 amino acids. Trimming stripped 0 bases from V and 10 bases from J, with 12 bases between. The CDR3 loop is CASSQDQTVYYTF. The CDR3 DNA reads as TGCGCCAGCAGCCAAGATCAGACGGTATACTACACCTTC.

This clonotype was seen at least ten times. The CDR3 is CASSSGLAGGPYEQYF. CDR3 nucleotide sequence: TGCGCCAGCAGCTCGGGTCTAGCGGGGGGGCCCTACGAGCAGTACTTC. The V call is TRBV5-1, the J call TRBJ2-7; 12 positions agree with TRBD2. Germline loops: CDR1 SGHRS, CDR2 YFSETQ. This CDR3 contains 16 residues. Losses at the gene ends were 3 bases for V and 2 bases for J; bases not matched to a gene: 6.

The chain has TRBV4-3 and TRBJ1-4; possibly TRBD1 for D (5 bases). Germline V gene sequence: CDR1 LGHNA, CDR2 YSLEER. Between the trimmed V and J ends, which lost 0 bases and 8 bases, there was a span of 16 bases. The CDR3 is 16 residues long. This chain's CDR3 is CASSQERARGREKLFF. As DNA, the CDR3 is TGCGCCAGCAGCCAAGAACGGGCGAGGGGCAGGGAAAAACTGTTTTTT.

This clonotype was observed a few times. The gene calls are TRBV11-3 and TRBJ2-5; 8 bases are a match to TRBD1. V gave up 1 base and J gave up 5 bases; unmatched junction bases: 6. This CDR3 contains 15 residues. CDR1 and CDR2 (germline): SGHNT, YENEEA. CDR3: CASSLGQGPWETQYF. The CDR3 nucleotides read TGTGCCAGCAGCTTAGGACAGGGGCCTTGGGAGACCCAGTACTTC. Complete variable domain (other parts from reference TRBV11-3 and TRBJ2-5): EAGVVQSPRYKIIEKKQPVAFWCNPISGHNTLYWYLQNLGQGPELLIRYENEEAVDDSQLPKDRFSAERLKGVDSTLKIQPAELGDSAVYLCASSLGQGPWETQYFGPGTRLLVL.

This clonotype was seen many times. The chain is built from TRBV7-2 and TRBJ1-5; 9 bases align to TRBD1. CDR3 length: 14 amino acids. Germline V CDR1 and CDR2: SGHTA, FQGNSA. V trimming: 3 bases; J trimming: 6 bases; junction bases outside the gene matches: 3. The CDR3 protein is CASSFGDRAQPQHF. CDR3 coding DNA: TGTGCCAGCAGCTTCGGGGACAGGGCTCAGCCCCAGCATTTT.

The sample holds many counts of this clonotype. Written as DNA, the CDR3 is TGTGCCAGCAGCTTGTTGGGACAGGGTGGAAATGAGCAGTTCTTC. Translated, it gives CASSLLGQGGNEQFF. The chain combines TRBV5-6 with TRBJ2-1, with TRBD1 matching over 9 bases. The germline V gene encodes CDR1 SGHDT and CDR2 YYEEEE. The CDR3 runs 15 residues. Germline trimming cut 1 base from V and 7 bases from J; bases unmatched to any gene: 6.

This clonotype was observed at least ten times. V is TRBV6-4 and J is TRBJ1-2; D unresolved. Trimming removed 7 bases at V and 8 bases at J, with 20 bases between. Germline V gene data show CDR1 as MRHNA and CDR2 as SNTAGT. The CDR3 length is 14 residues. The CDR3 nucleotides read TGTGCCAGCACCCCCTGGCCGGGCTCCGACGGCTACACCTTC. The encoded protein is CASTPWPGSDGYTF.

This clonotype was counted at least ten times. This CDR3 reads CASSPDSNQPQHF. DNA of the CDR3: TGTGCCAGCTCACCTGACAGTAATCAGCCCCAGCATTTT. The chain uses TRBV18 and TRBJ1-5; tentative D call: TRBD1 (5 bases). This CDR3 contains 13 residues. Trimming left V 3 bases short and J 4 bases short, with 7 bases between. Germline-derived CDR1 and CDR2 are KGHSH and LQKENI.